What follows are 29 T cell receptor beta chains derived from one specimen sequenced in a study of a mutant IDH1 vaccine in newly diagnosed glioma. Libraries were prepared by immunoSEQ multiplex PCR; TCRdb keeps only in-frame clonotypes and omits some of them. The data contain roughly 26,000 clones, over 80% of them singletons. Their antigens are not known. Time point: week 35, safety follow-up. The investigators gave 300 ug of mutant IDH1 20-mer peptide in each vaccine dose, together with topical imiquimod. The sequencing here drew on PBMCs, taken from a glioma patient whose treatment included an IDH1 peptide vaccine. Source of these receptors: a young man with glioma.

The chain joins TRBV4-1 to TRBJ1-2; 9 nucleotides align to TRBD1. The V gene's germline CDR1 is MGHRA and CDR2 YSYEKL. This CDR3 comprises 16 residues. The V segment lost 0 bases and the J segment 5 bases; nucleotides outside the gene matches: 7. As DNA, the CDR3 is TGCGCCAGCAGCCAAGATCCTGGGACAGGGCCATATGGCTACACCTTC. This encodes CASSQDPGTGPYGYTF.

CDR3 DNA: TGTGCCAGCAGCGTACCAGCCTACGAGCAGTACTTC. Protein product: CASSVPAYEQYF. This chain uses TRBV7-2 with TRBJ2-7, with D uncertain. Trimming stripped 5 bases from V and 2 bases from J, with 7 bases between. The CDR3 is 12 amino acids. Per the germline V gene, CDR1 is SGHTA and CDR2 is FQGNSA.

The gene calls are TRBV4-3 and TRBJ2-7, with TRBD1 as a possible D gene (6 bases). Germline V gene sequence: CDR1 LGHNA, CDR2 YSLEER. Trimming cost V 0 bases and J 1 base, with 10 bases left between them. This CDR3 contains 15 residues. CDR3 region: CASSQDPRGSYEQYF. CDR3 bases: TGCGCCAGCAGCCAAGACCCCAGGGGTTCCTACGAGCAGTACTTC.

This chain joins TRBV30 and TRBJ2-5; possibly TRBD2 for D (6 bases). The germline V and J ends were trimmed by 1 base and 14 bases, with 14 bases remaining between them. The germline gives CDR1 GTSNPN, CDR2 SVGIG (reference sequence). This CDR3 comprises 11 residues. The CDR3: CAWSAPGAGYF. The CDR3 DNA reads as TGTGCCTGGAGTGCCCCTGGAGCGGGCTACTTC.

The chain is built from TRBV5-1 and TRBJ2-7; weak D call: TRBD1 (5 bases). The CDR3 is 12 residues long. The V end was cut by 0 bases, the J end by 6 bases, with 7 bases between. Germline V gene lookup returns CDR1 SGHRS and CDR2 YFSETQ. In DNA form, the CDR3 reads TGCGCCAGCAGCTTGGCAGGGATCGAGCAGTACTTC. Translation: CASSLAGIEQYF.

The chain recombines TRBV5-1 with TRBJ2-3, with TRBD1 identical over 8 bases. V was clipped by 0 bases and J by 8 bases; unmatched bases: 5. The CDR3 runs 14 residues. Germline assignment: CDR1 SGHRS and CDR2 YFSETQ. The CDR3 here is CASSLGDRGGTQYF. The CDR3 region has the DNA TGCGCCAGCAGCTTGGGTGACAGGGGAGGTACGCAGTATTTT.

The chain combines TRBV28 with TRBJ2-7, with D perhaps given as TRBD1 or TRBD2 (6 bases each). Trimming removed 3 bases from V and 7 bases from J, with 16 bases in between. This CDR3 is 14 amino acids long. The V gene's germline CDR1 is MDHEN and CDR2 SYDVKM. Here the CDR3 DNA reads TGTGCCAGCAGTTTTCTACAGGGTGCGGGGGAGCAGTACTTC. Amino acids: CASSFLQGAGEQYF.

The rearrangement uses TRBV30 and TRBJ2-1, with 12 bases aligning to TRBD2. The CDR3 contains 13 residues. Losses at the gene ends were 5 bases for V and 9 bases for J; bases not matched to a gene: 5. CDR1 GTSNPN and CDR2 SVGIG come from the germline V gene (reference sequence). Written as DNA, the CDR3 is TGTGCCTGGTCTAGCGGGAGGGCCGGTGAGCAGTTCTTC. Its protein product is CAWSSGRAGEQFF.

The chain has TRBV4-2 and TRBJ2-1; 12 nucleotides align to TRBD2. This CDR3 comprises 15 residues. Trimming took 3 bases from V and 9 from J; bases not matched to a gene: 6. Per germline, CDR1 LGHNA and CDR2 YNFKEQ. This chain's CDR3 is CASSQRTSGKVEQFF. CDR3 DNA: TGTGCCAGCAGCCAGAGGACTAGCGGGAAGGTTGAGCAGTTCTTC.

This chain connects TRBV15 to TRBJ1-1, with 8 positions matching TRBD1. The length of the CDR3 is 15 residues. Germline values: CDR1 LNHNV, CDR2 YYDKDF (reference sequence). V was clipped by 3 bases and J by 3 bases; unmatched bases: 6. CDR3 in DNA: TGTGCCACCAGCAGGCAGACAGGGGAGGACACTGAAGCTTTCTTT. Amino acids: CATSRQTGEDTEAFF.

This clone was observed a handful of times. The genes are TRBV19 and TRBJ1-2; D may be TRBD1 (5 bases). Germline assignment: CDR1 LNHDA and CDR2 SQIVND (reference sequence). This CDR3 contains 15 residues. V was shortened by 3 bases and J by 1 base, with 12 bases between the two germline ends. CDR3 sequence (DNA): TGTGCCAGTAGTATCTCAGGGACTTTTAACTATGGCTACACCTTC. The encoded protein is CASSISGTFNYGYTF.

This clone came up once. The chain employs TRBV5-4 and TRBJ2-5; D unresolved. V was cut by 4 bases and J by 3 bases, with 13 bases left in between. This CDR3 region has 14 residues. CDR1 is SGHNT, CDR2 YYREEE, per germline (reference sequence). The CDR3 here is CASSIGPTEETQYF. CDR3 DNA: TGTGCCAGCAGCATCGGCCCGACTGAAGAGACCCAGTACTTC.

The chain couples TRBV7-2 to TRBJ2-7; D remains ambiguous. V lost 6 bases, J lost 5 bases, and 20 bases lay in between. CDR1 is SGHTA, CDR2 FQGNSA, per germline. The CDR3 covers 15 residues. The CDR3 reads CASSPDIGSGNEQYF. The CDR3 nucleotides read TGTGCCAGCAGTCCAGATATCGGCTCTGGAAACGAGCAGTACTTC.

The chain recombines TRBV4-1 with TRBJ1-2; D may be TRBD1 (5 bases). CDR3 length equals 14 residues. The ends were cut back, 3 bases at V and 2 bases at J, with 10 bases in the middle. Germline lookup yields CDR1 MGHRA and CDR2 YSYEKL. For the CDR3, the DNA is TGCGCCAGCAGCCAGGGTGAGGGGAACTATGGCTACACCTTC. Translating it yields CASSQGEGNYGYTF.

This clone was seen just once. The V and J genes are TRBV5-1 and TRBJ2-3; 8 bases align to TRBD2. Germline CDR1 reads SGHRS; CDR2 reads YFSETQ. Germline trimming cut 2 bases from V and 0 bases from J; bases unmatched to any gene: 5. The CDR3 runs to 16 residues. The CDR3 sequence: CASSFSSGLSTDTQYF. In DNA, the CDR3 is TGCGCCAGCAGCTTCTCTAGCGGGCTTAGCACAGATACGCAGTATTTT.

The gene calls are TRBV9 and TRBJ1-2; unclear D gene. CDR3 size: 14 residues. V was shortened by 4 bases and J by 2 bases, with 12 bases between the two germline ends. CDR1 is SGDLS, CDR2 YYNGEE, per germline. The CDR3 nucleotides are TGTGCCAGCAGCCCCGGGCGTCGGAACTATGGCTACACCTTC. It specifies CASSPGRRNYGYTF.

DNA of the CDR3: TGTGCCAGCAGTGCAGGCAGGGTTGAGTCACCCCTCCACTTT. Protein sequence: CASSAGRVESPLHF. This chain uses TRBV2 with TRBJ1-6, with D tentatively TRBD1 (5 bases). Trimming left V 4 bases short and J 10 bases short, with 14 bases between. This CDR3 has 14 residues. From germline, CDR1 is SNHLY and CDR2 FYNNEI.

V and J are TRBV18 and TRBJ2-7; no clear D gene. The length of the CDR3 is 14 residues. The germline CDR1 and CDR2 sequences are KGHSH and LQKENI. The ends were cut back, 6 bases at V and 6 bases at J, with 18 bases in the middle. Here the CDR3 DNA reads TGTGCCAGCTCCCCAAGGGTATCAACTGCCGAGCAGTACTTC. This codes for CASSPRVSTAEQYF.

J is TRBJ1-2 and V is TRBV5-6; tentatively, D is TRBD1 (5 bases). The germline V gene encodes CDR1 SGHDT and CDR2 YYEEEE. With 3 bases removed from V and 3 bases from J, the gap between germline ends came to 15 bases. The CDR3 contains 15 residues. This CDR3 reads CASSSPRQLDYGYTF. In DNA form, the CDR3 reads TGTGCCAGCAGCTCACCACGACAGTTGGACTATGGCTACACCTTC. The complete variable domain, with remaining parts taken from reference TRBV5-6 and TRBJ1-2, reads DAGVTQSPTHLIKTRGQQVTLRCSPKSGHDTVSWYQQALGQGPQFIFQYYEEEERQRGNFPDRFSGHQFPNYSSELNVNALLLGDSALYLCASSSPRQLDYGYTFGSGTRLTVV.

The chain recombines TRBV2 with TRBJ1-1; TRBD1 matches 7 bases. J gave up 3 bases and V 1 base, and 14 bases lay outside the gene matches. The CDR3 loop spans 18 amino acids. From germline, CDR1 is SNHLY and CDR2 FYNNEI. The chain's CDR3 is CASSEGSAPGGADTEAFF. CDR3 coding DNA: TGTGCCAGCAGTGAAGGGTCCGCCCCAGGGGGGGCGGACACTGAAGCTTTCTTT.

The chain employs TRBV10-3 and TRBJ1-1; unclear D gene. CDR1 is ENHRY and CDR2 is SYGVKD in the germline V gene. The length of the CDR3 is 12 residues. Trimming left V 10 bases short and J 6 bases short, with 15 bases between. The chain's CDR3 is CATAERWAEAFF. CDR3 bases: TGTGCCACCGCGGAGCGGTGGGCTGAAGCTTTCTTT.

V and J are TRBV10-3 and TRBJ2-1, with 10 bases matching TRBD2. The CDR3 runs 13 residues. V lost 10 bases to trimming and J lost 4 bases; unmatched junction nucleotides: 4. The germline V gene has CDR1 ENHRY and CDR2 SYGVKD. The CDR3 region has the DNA TGTGCCACTACTAGCGGGGATTACAATGAGCAGTTCTTC. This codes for CATTSGDYNEQFF.

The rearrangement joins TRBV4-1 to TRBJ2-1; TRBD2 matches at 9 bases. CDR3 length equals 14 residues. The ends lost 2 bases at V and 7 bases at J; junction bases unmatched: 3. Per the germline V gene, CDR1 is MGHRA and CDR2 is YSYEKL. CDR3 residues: CASSQRLAANEQFF. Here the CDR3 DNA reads TGCGCCAGCAGCCAACGACTAGCGGCGAATGAGCAGTTCTTC.

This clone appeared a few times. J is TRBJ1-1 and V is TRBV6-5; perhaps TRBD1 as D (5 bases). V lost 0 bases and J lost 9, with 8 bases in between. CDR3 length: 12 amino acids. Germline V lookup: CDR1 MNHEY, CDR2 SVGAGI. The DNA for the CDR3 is TGTGCCAGCAGTTACTCGGGGGGAAAAGCTTTCTTT. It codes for CASSYSGGKAFF.

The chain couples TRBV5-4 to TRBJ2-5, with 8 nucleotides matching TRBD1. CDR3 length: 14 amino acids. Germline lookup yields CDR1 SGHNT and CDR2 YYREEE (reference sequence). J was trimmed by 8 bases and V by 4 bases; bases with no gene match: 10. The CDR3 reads CASSESGQERTQYF. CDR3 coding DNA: TGTGCCAGCAGCGAATCGGGACAGGAACGAACCCAGTACTTC. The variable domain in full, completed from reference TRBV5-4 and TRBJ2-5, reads ETGVTQSPTHLIKTRGQQVTLRCSSQSGHNTVSWYQQALGQGPQFIFQYYREEENGRGNFPPRFSGLQFPNYSSELNVNALELDDSALYLCASSESGQERTQYFGPGTRLLVL.

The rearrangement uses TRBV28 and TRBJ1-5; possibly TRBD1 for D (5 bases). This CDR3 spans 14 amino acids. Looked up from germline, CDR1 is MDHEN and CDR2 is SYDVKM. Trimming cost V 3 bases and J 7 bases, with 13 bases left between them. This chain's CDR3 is CASSFPDRYQPQHF. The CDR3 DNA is TGTGCCAGCAGTTTCCCCGACAGATACCAGCCCCAGCATTTT.

CDR3 DNA sequence: TGCGCCAGCAGCTTGGGGGGGGGAAGCTATGGCTACACCTTC. Its protein is CASSLGGGSYGYTF. The chain uses TRBV5-1 and TRBJ1-2; D possibly corresponds to TRBD1 (5 bases). V was trimmed by 0 bases and J by 4 bases, leaving 10 bases between them. This CDR3 has 14 residues. From germline, CDR1 is SGHRS and CDR2 YFSETQ.

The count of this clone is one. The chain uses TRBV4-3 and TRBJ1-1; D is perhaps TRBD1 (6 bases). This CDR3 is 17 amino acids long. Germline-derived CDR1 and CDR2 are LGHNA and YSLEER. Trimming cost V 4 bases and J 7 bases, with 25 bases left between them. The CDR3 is CASSRTGGAGRPDEAFF. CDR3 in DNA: TGCGCCAGCAGCCGCACTGGGGGGGCAGGGAGACCCGATGAAGCTTTCTTT.

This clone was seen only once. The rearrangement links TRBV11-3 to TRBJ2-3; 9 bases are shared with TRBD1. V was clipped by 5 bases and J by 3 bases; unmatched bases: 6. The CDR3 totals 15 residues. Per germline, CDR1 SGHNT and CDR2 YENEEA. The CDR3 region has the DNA TGTGCCAGCAGCACCGACAGGGGGAAGACAGATACGCAGTATTTT. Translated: CASSTDRGKTDTQYF. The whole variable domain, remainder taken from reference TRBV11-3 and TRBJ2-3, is EAGVVQSPRYKIIEKKQPVAFWCNPISGHNTLYWYLQNLGQGPELLIRYENEEAVDDSQLPKDRFSAERLKGVDSTLKIQPAELGDSAVYLCASSTDRGKTDTQYFGPGTRLTVL.